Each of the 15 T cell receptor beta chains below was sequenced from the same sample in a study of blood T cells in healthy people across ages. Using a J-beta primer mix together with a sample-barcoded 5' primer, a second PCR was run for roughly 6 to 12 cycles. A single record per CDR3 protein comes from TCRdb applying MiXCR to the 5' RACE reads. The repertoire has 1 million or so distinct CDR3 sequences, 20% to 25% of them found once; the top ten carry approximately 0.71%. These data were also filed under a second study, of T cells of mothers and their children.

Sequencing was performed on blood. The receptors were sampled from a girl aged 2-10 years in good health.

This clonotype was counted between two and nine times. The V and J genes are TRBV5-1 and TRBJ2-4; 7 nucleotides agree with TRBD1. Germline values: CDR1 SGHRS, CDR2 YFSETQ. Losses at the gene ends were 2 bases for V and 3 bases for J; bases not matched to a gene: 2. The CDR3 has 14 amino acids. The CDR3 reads CASSFGTDKNIQYF. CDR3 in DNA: TGCGCCAGCAGCTTCGGGACAGACAAAAACATTCAGTACTTC.

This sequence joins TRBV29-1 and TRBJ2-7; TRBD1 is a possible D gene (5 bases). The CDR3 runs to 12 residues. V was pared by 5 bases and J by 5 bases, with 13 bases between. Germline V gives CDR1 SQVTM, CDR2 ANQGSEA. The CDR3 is CSVPQGVDEQYF. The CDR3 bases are TGCAGCGTTCCCCAGGGTGTCGACGAGCAGTACTTC.

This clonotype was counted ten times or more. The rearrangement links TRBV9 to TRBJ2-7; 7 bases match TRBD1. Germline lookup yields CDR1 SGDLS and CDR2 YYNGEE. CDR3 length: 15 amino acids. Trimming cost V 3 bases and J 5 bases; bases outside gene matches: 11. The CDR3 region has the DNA TGTGCCAGCAGCGACACTAAGGGGGCGAAGGACGAGCAGTACTTC. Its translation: CASSDTKGAKDEQYF.

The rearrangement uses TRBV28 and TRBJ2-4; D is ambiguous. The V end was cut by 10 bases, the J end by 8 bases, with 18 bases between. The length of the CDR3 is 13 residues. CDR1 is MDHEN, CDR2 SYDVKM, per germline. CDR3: CAIRNSDTDIQYF. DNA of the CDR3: TGTGCCATCCGGAACTCCGATACCGACATTCAGTACTTC.

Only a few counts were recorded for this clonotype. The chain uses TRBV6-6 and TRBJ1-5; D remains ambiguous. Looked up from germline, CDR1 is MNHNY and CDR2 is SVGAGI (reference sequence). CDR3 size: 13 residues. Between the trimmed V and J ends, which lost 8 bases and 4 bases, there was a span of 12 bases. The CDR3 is CASEDGLNQPQHF. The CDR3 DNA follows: TGTGCCAGCGAAGACGGGTTGAATCAGCCCCAGCATTTT.

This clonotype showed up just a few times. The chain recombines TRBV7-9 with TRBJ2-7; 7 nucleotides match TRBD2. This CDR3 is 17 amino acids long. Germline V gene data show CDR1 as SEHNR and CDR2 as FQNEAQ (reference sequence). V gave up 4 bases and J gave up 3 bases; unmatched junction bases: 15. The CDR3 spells CASSSQSPRLAFYEQYF. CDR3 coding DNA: TGTGCCAGCAGCTCACAAAGTCCAAGACTAGCCTTCTACGAGCAGTACTTC.

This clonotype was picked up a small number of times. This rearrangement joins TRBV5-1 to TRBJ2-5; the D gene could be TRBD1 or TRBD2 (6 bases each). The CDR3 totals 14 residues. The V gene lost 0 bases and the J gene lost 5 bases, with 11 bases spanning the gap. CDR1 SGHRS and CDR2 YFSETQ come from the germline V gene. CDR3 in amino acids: CASSLEGGMETQYF. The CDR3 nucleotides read TGCGCCAGCAGCTTGGAAGGGGGGATGGAGACCCAGTACTTC.

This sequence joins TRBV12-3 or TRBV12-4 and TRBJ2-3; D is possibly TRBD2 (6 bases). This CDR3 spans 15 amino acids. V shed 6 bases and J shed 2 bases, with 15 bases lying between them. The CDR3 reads CASRLGTGDTDTQYF. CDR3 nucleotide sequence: TGTGCCAGCAGACTCGGGACGGGGGACACAGATACGCAGTATTTT.

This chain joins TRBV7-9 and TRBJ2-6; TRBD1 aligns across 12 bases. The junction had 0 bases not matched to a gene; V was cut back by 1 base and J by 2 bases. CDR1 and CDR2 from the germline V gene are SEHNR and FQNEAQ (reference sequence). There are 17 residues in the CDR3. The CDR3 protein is CASSLGDRGPGANVLTF. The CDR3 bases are TGTGCCAGCAGCTTAGGGGACAGGGGGCCTGGGGCCAACGTCCTGACTTTC.

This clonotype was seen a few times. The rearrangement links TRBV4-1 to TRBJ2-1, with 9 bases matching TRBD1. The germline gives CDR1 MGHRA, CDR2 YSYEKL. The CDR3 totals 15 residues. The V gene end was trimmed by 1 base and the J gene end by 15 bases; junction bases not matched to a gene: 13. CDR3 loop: CASSQVVSTGGKRFF. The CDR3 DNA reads TGCGCCAGCAGCCAAGTCGTGAGTACAGGGGGCAAACGGTTCTTC.

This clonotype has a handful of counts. This CDR3 reads CASSLRSGRESNEQFF. The CDR3 DNA is TGTGCCAGCAGCTTACGTAGCGGGAGGGAGAGCAATGAGCAGTTCTTC. The V call is TRBV3-1, the J call TRBJ2-1, with 11 bases lining up with TRBD2. CDR3 size: 16 residues. Germline V CDR1 and CDR2: LGHDT, YNNKEL (reference sequence). The V segment lost 5 bases and the J segment 6 bases; nucleotides outside the gene matches: 9.

This CDR3 is CASSLYGRVQETQYF. Here the CDR3 DNA reads TGTGCCAGCAGTTTATACGGGCGCGTCCAAGAGACCCAGTACTTC. V and J are TRBV27 and TRBJ2-5; D unresolved. With 1 base removed from V and 1 base from J, the gap between germline ends came to 10 bases. CDR3 size: 15 residues. Germline assignment: CDR1 MNHEY and CDR2 SMNVEV (reference sequence).

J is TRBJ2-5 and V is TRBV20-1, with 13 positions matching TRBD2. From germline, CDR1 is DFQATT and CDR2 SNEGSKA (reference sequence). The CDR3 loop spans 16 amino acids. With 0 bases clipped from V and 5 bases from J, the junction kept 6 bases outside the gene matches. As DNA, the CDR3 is TGCAGTGCTAGAGATGTACTAGCGGGAGGGCCGGAGACCCAGTACTTC. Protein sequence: CSARDVLAGGPETQYF.

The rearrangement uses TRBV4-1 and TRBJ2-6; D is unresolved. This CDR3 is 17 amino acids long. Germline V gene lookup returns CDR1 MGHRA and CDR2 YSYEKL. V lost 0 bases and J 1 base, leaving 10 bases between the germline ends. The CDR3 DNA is TGCGCCAGCAGCCAAGATTCTGAGTCGTCTGGGGCCAACGTCCTGACTTTC. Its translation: CASSQDSESSGANVLTF.

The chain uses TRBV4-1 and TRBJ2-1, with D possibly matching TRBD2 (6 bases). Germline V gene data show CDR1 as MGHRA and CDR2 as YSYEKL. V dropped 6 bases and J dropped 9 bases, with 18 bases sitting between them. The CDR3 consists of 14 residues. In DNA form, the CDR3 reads TGCGCCAGCAGTACCGGGACTCTAGTTACTGAGCAGTTCTTC. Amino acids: CASSTGTLVTEQFF.